The rows below give T cell receptor beta chains drawn from one sample of a study of shared clonotypes between healthy human individuals. The assay was immunoSEQ multiplex PCR, and TCRdb's table has in-frame clones only and misses some. The data show approximately 2.5 million clones, around nine tenths seen once. The sequenced sample was naive CD4+ T cells sorted from blood. Source of these receptors: a man aged 18 to 30 in good health. The CDR3 runs from the conserved cysteine through the conserved F or W. The D gene is left open where the match is weak. Not all rows give a size; the values are once, few, many and, for expanded clones, a class.

j_call d_call clone_size v_call cdr3_nt cdr3_aa
TRBJ2-5 TRBD1 - TRBV6-6 TGTGCCAGCAGTTACCGACAGGGGGCGCGGGAGACCCAGTACTTC CASSYRQGARETQYF
TRBJ2-1 TRBD2 - TRBV7-2 TGTGCCAGCAGCTCTGCGGGGGTTTACAATGAGCAGTTCTTC CASSSAGVYNEQFF
TRBJ2-3 TRBD2 once TRBV7-2 TGTGCCAGCAGCTCTAGCGGGAGCGGCACAGATACGCAGTATTTT CASSSSGSGTDTQYF
TRBJ2-7 - - TRBV10-3 TGTGCCACCGAAACAGGGACCAGCTCCTACGAGCAGTACTTC CATETGTSSYEQYF
TRBJ2-1 - - TRBV2 TGTGCCAGCAGCTCGGGACTCCGGATCGGGCAGTTCTTC CASSSGLRIGQFF
TRBJ1-2 - - TRBV19 TGTGCCAGTAGTCTACGGGACGCCCCCGCAGGGCCCTATGGCTACACCTTC CASSLRDAPAGPYGYTF
TRBJ2-7 - - TRBV6-5 TGTGCCAGCAGTTACCGAGAGAGCTCCTACGAGCAGTACTTC CASSYRESSYEQYF
TRBJ1-4 TRBD1 - TRBV11-2 TGTGCCAGCAGCCCTCAGACAGGGTCGGCTGAAAAACTGTTTTTT CASSPQTGSAEKLFF
TRBJ2-3 TRBD2 once TRBV5-4 TGTGCCAGCAGCCCGAAGACTAGCGGGAGGGCCTTAGATACGCAGTATTTT CASSPKTSGRALDTQYF
TRBJ2-1 TRBD2 - TRBV19 TGTGCCAGTAGTCCCCCGGGACTAGCGGACTACAATGAGCAGTTCTTC CASSPPGLADYNEQFF
TRBJ2-1 - - TRBV20-1 TGCAGTGCTAGATCCCGACTTGAGCAGTTCTTC CSARSRLEQFF
TRBJ2-7 - - TRBV5-1 TGCGCCAGCAGCTTGGGTTCCTCTAAAGTGACAGCGACCTACGAGCAGTACTTC CASSLGSSKVTATYEQYF
TRBJ1-2 - - TRBV10-3 TGTGCCATCGGGGCAGCCAATGGCTACACCTTC CAIGAANGYTF
TRBJ2-1 TRBD2 - TRBV11-2 TGTGCCAGCAGCCGGGAGCGGGGCGCGAAAAATGAGCAGTTCTTC CASSRERGAKNEQFF
TRBJ2-7 - once TRBV10-3 TGTGCCATCAGTGAGGACGGGACCTACGAGCAGTACTTC CAISEDGTYEQYF